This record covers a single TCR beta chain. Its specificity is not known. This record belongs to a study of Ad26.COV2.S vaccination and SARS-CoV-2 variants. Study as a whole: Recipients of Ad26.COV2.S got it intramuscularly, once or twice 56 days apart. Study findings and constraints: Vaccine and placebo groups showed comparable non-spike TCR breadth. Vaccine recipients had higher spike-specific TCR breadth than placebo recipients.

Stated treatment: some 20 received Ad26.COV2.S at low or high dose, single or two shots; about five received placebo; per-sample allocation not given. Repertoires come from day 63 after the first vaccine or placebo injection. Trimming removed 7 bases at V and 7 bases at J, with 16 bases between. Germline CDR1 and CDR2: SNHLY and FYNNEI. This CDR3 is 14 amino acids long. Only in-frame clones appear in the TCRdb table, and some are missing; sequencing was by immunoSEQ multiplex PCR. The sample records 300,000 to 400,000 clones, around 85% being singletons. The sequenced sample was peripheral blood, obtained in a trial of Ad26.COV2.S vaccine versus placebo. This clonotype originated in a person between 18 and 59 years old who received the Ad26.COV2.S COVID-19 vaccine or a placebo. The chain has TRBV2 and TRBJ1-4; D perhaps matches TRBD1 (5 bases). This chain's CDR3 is CASTPTAWSEKLFF. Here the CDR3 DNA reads TGTGCCAGCACCCCGACAGCCTGGAGTGAAAAACTGTTTTTT. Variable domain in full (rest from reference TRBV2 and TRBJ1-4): EPEVTQTPSHQVTQMGQEVILRCVPISNHLYFYWYRQILGQKVEFLVSFYNNEISEKSEIFDDQFSVERPDGSNFTLKIRSTKLEDSAMYFCASTPTAWSEKLFFGSGTQLSVL.